This T cell receptor beta chain was identified during a study of metastatic and nonmetastatic thyroid tumors. The study, taken as a whole, reports: A significant increase in TCR beta diversity was reportedly seen in malignant thyroid tumors relative to benign nodules, in blood and tumor.

Source study methods: Researchers built a distant-metastasis classifier for papillary thyroid cancer that drew on CDR3 differences across clinicopathological groups. MiXCR re-clonotyped the PCR reads for TCRdb. The V and J calls were determined by TCRdb, not by the authors. This table has around 13,000 clones, 20% to 25% appearing once. By proportion, this clone is medium-sized. Antigen unknown. Until they underwent thyroid surgery, no patient had received any treatment. The sequence was obtained from a female donor with papillary thyroid cancer or a benign thyroid nodule (not recorded which). Some clones in this sample may be carry-over from other donors' samples. Sequenced input: blood.

In DNA form, the CDR3 reads TGTGCCAGCAGTTTAAGGGCCACCGGGGAGCTGTTTTTT. Translation: CASSLRATGELFF. V usage is TRBV12-3 or TRBV12-4 and J usage is TRBJ2-2, with D uncertain. Trimming removed 2 bases from V and 4 bases from J, with 5 bases in between. The length of the CDR3 is 13 residues.